This T cell receptor (beta chain) originates from a study of T cell changes during pregnancy in multiple sclerosis. The CDR3 is 13 residues long. V lost 0 bases, J lost 7 bases, and 10 bases lay in between. Germline CDR1 and CDR2: SGHRS and YFSETQ. The assay was immunoSEQ multiplex PCR, and TCRdb's table has in-frame clones only and misses some. The sample includes approximately 37,000 clones, 90% to 95% of them seen just once. Sequencing was performed on CD4+ T cells from peripheral blood mononuclear cells, taken in the third trimester of pregnancy. The TCR originated in a female donor with multiple sclerosis, enrolled in a pregnancy study. The chain links TRBV5-1 to TRBJ1-2; D is possibly TRBD1 (6 bases). Here the CDR3 DNA reads TGCGCCAGCAGCTTGGGGGGGGGCTCTGGCTACACCTTC. This encodes CASSLGGGSGYTF.